The following is a T cell receptor beta chain sequence with its context. Its matching antigen is unknown. Primed by a sample-barcoded 5' primer and a J-beta primer mix, a second PCR proceeded for about 6 to 11 cycles. TCRdb re-called the 5' RACE reads through MiXCR, storing one row per CDR3 protein. This repertoire shows about 1.1 million distinct CDR3 sequences, approximately 38% found once; its top ten account for roughly 13%. V was trimmed by 1 base and J by 3 bases, leaving 12 bases between them. The CDR3 has 15 residues. Germline V lookup: CDR1 SGHTA, CDR2 FQGNSA. This specimen belongs to a study of blood T cells in healthy people across ages. Overall study results and limits: The recorded TCR beta diversity per million T cells decreased in a roughly linear manner with age.

The V gene is TRBV7-2, the J gene TRBJ1-1, with D tentatively TRBD1 (5 bases). This TCR was recovered from a man between 18 and 35 years old in good health. The sequencing input was blood. CDR3 protein: CASSLGPRVDTEAFF. The CDR3 DNA sequence: TGTGCCAGCAGCTTAGGGCCCAGGGTCGACACTGAAGCTTTCTTT.